This record covers a single T cell receptor (beta chain). The record originates from a study of blood T cell repertoires in COVID-19. Study-wide context: Italy, Spain and the United States were the sources of the convalescent and acute COVID-19 samples.

Repertoires were generated with immunoSEQ multiplex PCR, while TCRdb's copy carries only in-frame clones and drops some. The sample comprises 200,000 to 250,000 clones, 65% to 90% of which are singletons, and over 1.2% rests with the top ten. The CDR3 runs 13 residues. Trimming took 2 bases from V and 4 from J, leaving 8 bases between them. CDR1 MNHEY and CDR2 SVGAGI come from the germline V gene. This clonotype was obtained from a woman in her 40s who had recovered from COVID-19. The V and J genes are TRBV6-5 and TRBJ1-2, with a tentative D call TRBD1 (5 bases). Sequenced sample: peripheral blood. CDR3 bases: TGTGCCAGCAGTTACCGACAGTTCTATGGCTACACCTTC. Translated: CASSYRQFYGYTF.